These 20 T cell receptor beta chains came from one sample sequenced in a study of CD8 T cells in Susac syndrome (dated by TCRdb to the late 2010s). Preparation of the library involved the immunoSEQ multiplex PCR assay. RNA was extracted using the RNeasy kit, and roughly 0.5 to 1 ug of the RNA was reverse transcribed with random hexamers. TCRdb took the public reads, trimmed them with fastp at Q25, ran MiXCR for clone calling and kept in-frame beta chains. Each record represents a unique CDR3 protein, reported with the most common genes and DNA among its rows. Present in this sample are roughly 190,000 distinct CDR3 sequences, about 95% of which were seen just once. The top ten constitute 0.1% of the sample. The material sequenced was CD4+ T cells from PBMCs. The receptors shown here come from a human donor in good health.

This chain connects TRBV30 to TRBJ1-5, with no clear D. The germline CDR1 and CDR2 sequences are GTSNPN and SVGIG (reference sequence). There are 15 residues in the CDR3. V lost 8 bases and J 2 bases, leaving 19 bases between the germline ends. The CDR3, as DNA: TGTGCCAGCTTCCTCCCGAATAGAGGCAATCAGCCCCAGCATTTT. Its protein product is CASFLPNRGNQPQHF.

Only one count was recorded for this clonotype. The chain links TRBV28 to TRBJ2-1, with D perhaps TRBD2 (5 bases). Germline CDR1 reads MDHEN; CDR2 reads SYDVKM. The CDR3 runs to 13 residues. Trimming removed 5 bases from V and 8 bases from J, with 13 bases in between. CDR3 bases: TGTGCCAGCAGTCCGACGGGATCGGATGAGCAGTTCTTC. This gives the protein CASSPTGSDEQFF.

The chain combines TRBV6-5 with TRBJ2-3, with 10 positions matching TRBD1. V shed 5 bases, J shed 1 base, and the junction held 3 bases outside the gene matches. CDR3 length equals 15 residues. CDR1 is MNHEY, CDR2 SVGAGI, per germline. The CDR3 protein is CASSRQGAGTDTQYF. Here the CDR3 DNA reads TGTGCCAGCAGTCGACAGGGGGCGGGCACAGATACGCAGTATTTT.

The genes are TRBV29-1 and TRBJ2-2, with D perhaps given as TRBD1 or TRBD2 (5 bases each). V was cut by 7 bases and J by 2 bases, with 14 bases left in between. The CDR3 has 14 residues. Germline CDR1 reads SQVTM; CDR2 reads ANQGSEA. The CDR3 DNA follows: TGCAGCGCTTTTCGGGACGTTAACACCGGGGAGCTGTTTTTT. Translating it yields CSAFRDVNTGELFF.

The rearrangement links TRBV28 to TRBJ2-7, with a possible D match to TRBD2 (5 bases). This CDR3 has 15 amino acids. Deletions cut 5 bases from V and 4 bases from J, with 18 bases between. Germline loops: CDR1 MDHEN, CDR2 SYDVKM. The CDR3 DNA follows: TGTGCCAGCAGTCCAGGCTCTGTTGGGAGATACGAGCAGTACTTC. This codes for CASSPGSVGRYEQYF.

V usage is TRBV11-3 and J usage is TRBJ2-2; D is tentatively TRBD1 or TRBD2 (5 bases each). Germline assignment: CDR1 SGHNT and CDR2 YENEEA. Trimming cost V 3 bases and J 6 bases, with 8 bases left between them. The CDR3 sequence is 13 residues long. CDR3 region: CASSLRGPGELFF. The CDR3 DNA reads as TGTGCCAGCAGCTTGAGGGGCCCCGGGGAGCTGTTTTTT.

The chain carries TRBV6-6 and TRBJ2-1, with TRBD2 matching 11 bases. The CDR3 loop spans 16 amino acids. J was trimmed by 2 bases and V by 0 bases; bases with no gene match: 0. Per the germline V gene, CDR1 is MNHNY and CDR2 is SVGAGI (reference sequence). The CDR3: CASSYSTSGAYNEQFF. CDR3 coding DNA: TGTGCCAGCAGTTACTCGACTAGCGGGGCCTACAATGAGCAGTTCTTC.

This chain joins TRBV6-5 and TRBJ2-4; 7 bases fit TRBD1. Germline V gene data show CDR1 as MNHEY and CDR2 as SVGAGI. The V segment lost 6 bases and the J segment 9 bases; nucleotides outside the gene matches: 8. The CDR3 loop spans 13 amino acids. Here the CDR3 DNA reads TGTGCCAGCAGGAGCTCCCGGGACAGCATTCAGTACTTC. It encodes CASRSSRDSIQYF.

This chain links TRBV20-1 with TRBJ2-2, with D possibly being TRBD2 (6 bases). Germline assignment: CDR1 DFQATT and CDR2 SNEGSKA (reference sequence). The germline V and J ends were trimmed by 5 bases and 0 bases, with 10 bases remaining between them. The CDR3 contains 14 residues. The DNA for the CDR3 is TGCAGTGCTTGGGGAGGATCGAACACCGGGGAGCTGTTTTTT. This encodes CSAWGGSNTGELFF.

V usage is TRBV19 and J usage is TRBJ2-1; a possible D gene is TRBD2 (6 bases). V was clipped by 6 bases and J by 1 base, with 13 bases between them. The CDR3 contains 15 residues. The germline V gene encodes CDR1 LNHDA and CDR2 SQIVND (reference sequence). The CDR3 here is CASRTGDGSYNEQFF. DNA for the CDR3: TGTGCCAGTAGGACGGGAGACGGGTCCTACAATGAGCAGTTCTTC.

This clonotype has just one count. V usage is TRBV29-1 and J usage is TRBJ2-5; D is unresolved. The CDR3 spans 13 residues. Germline V gives CDR1 SQVTM, CDR2 ANQGSEA. Trimming took off 1 base at V and 5 bases at J, with 11 bases between the two ends. The chain's CDR3 is CSVEGTVGETQYF. CDR3 DNA sequence: TGCAGCGTTGAAGGTACAGTGGGGGAGACCCAGTACTTC.

J is TRBJ2-5 and V is TRBV20-1; maybe TRBD2 (5 bases). In germline, CDR1 is DFQATT, CDR2 SNEGSKA (reference sequence). This CDR3 is 15 amino acids long. Trimming stripped 6 bases from V and 1 base from J, with 18 bases between. Here the CDR3 reads CSADYKRKPQETQYF. DNA of the CDR3: TGCAGTGCAGATTATAAGCGGAAACCCCAAGAGACCCAGTACTTC.

This chain connects TRBV20-1 to TRBJ2-5; tentative D call: TRBD2 (5 bases). The CDR3 loop spans 12 amino acids. Between the trimmed V and J ends, which lost 6 bases and 5 bases, there was a span of 13 bases. Germline CDR1 and CDR2: DFQATT and SNEGSKA (reference sequence). The CDR3: CSAPGILETQYF. CDR3 bases: TGCAGTGCCCCGGGAATTTTGGAGACCCAGTACTTC.

V is TRBV12-3 or TRBV12-4 and J is TRBJ1-5; 7 bases fit TRBD1. This CDR3 comprises 14 residues. V dropped 8 bases and J dropped 2; count of bases not matched to a gene: 6. CDR3 residues: CASQRQGGNQPQHF. The CDR3 DNA is TGTGCCAGCCAACGACAGGGAGGCAATCAGCCCCAGCATTTT.

This clonotype was seen just once. CDR3 region: CSGRGQKKTQYF. Written as DNA, the CDR3 is TGCAGCGGTAGGGGACAGAAGAAGACCCAGTACTTC. J is TRBJ2-5 and V is TRBV29-1; 7 bases line up with TRBD1. With 7 bases clipped from V and 6 bases from J, the junction kept 8 bases outside the gene matches. The CDR3 loop spans 12 amino acids. CDR1 is SQVTM, CDR2 ANQGSEA, per germline.

V and J are TRBV7-2 and TRBJ2-1; D is perhaps TRBD1 or TRBD2 (6 bases each). The ends were cut back, 5 bases at V and 7 bases at J, with 18 bases in the middle. The CDR3 length is 15 residues. From germline, CDR1 is SGHTA and CDR2 FQGNSA. CDR3 sequence: CASSPSSGGGNEQFF. The CDR3 DNA reads TGTGCCAGCAGCCCAAGCAGCGGAGGGGGGAATGAGCAGTTCTTC. The whole variable domain, remainder taken from reference TRBV7-2 and TRBJ2-1, is GAGVSQSPSNKVTEKGKDVELRCDPISGHTALYWYRQSLGQGLEFLIYFQGNSAPDKSGLPSDRFSAERTGGSVSTLTIQRTQQEDSAVYLCASSPSSGGGNEQFFGPGTRLTVL.

The chain combines TRBV20-1 with TRBJ2-7; 7 positions match TRBD2. Looked up from germline, CDR1 is DFQATT and CDR2 is SNEGSKA (reference sequence). Unmatched junction bases numbered 9, after V lost 6 bases and J lost 7 bases. This CDR3 spans 12 amino acids. The CDR3 bases are TGCAGTGCCCACGGACTAGTCGGAGAGCAGTACTTC. Amino acids: CSAHGLVGEQYF.

The chain couples TRBV29-1 to TRBJ2-1, with 7 bases lining up with TRBD1. The V gene end was trimmed by 5 bases and the J gene end by 7 bases; junction bases not matched to a gene: 11. The CDR3 contains 14 residues. Germline V gives CDR1 SQVTM, CDR2 ANQGSEA. The CDR3 region is CSVLEGGALNEQFF. The CDR3 DNA sequence: TGCAGCGTTTTAGAAGGGGGCGCGTTAAATGAGCAGTTCTTC.

The V and J genes are TRBV28 and TRBJ1-2; D is ambiguous. The CDR3 length is 13 residues. Trimming took 6 bases from V and 5 from J, leaving 13 bases between them. Germline CDR1 and CDR2: MDHEN and SYDVKM. The CDR3 loop is CASRFAVGYGYTF. The CDR3 bases are TGTGCCAGCAGGTTCGCGGTCGGGTATGGCTACACCTTC.

The chain recombines TRBV6-1 with TRBJ2-3, with 13 bases identical to TRBD2. After removal of 6 bases from V and 0 bases from J, the junction contained 6 bases not matched to a gene. From germline, CDR1 is MNHNS and CDR2 SASEGT. The length of the CDR3 is 17 residues. CDR3 loop: CASSRGLAGVSTDTQYF. The CDR3, as DNA: TGTGCCAGCAGCCGTGGACTAGCGGGAGTTAGCACAGATACGCAGTATTTT.